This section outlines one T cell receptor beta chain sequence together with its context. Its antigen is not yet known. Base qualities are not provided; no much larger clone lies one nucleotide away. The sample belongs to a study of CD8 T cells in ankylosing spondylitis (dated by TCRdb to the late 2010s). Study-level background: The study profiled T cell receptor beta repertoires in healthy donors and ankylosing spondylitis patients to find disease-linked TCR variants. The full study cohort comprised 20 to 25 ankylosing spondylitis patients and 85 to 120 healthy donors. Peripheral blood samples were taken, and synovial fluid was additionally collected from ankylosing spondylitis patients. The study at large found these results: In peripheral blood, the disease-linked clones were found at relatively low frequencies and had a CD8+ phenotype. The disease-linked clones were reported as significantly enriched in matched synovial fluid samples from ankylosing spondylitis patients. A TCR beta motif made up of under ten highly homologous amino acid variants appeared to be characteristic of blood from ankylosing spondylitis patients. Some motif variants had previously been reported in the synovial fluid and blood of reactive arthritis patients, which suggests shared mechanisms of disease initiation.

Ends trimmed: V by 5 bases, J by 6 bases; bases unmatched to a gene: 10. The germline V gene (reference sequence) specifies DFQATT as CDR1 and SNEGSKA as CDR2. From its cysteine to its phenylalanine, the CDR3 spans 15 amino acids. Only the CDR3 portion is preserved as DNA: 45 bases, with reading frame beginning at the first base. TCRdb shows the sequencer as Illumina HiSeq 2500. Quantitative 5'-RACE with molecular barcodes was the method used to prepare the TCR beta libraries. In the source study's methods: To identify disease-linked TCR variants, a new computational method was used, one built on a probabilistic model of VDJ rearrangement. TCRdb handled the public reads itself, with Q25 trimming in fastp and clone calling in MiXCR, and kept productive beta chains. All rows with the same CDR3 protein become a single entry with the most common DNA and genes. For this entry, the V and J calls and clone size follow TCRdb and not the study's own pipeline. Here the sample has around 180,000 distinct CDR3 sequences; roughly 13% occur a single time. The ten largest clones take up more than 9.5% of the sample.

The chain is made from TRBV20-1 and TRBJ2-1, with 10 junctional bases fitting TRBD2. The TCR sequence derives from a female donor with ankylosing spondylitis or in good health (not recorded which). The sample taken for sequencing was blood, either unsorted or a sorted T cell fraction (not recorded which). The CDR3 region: CSARSLAGDGNEQFF. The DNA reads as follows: TGCAGTGCTCGATCCCTAGCGGGAGACGGCAATGAGCAGTTCTTC.